These T cell receptor beta chains were read from a single sample in a study of T cells in Graves' hyperthyroidism and ophthalmopathy. From the multiplex PCR reads, TCRdb called clonotypes with MiXCR, one entry per CDR3 protein. Altogether hundreds of thousands of distinct CDR3 sequences are present, around 21% being singletons, with the ten largest covering 34%. The sample taken for sequencing was blood. These receptors were obtained from a man aged 25 to 45 with Graves' ophthalmopathy. CDR3s include the opening cysteine and the closing phenylalanine or tryptophan. A D gene is named only where the DNA matches it firmly. Some rows have no size entry. The others give once, few or many, or a class for an expanded clone.

TRBV4-3	few	-	TRBJ2-5	TGCGCCAGCAGCCAAGATTACAGCGGTCAAGAGACCCAGTACTTC	CASSQDYSGQETQYF
TRBV27	few	-	TRBJ1-2	TGTGCCAGCAGTCGGCAACCTACAGGCTATGGCTACACCTTC	CASSRQPTGYGYTF
TRBV7-9	-	-	TRBJ1-1	TGTGCCAGCAGCTCACAGGGCGGCGATGAAGCTTTCTTT	CASSSQGGDEAFF
TRBV4-3	few	-	TRBJ1-1	TGCGCCAGCAGCCGTCTCGGGGGGGGGAACACTGAAGCTTTCTTT	CASSRLGGGNTEAFF
TRBV6-5	few	-	TRBJ2-3	TGTGCCAGCAGTTACTCTAGGTGGTCCACAGATACGCAGTATTTT	CASSYSRWSTDTQYF
TRBV20-1	many	-	TRBJ1-1	TGCAGTGCTAGGTCCGGACCAGGTGACACTGAAGCTTTCTTT	CSARSGPGDTEAFF
TRBV10-3	few	-	TRBJ2-1	TGTGCCATCAGTTCGACTTATTCTAGCGTTAGCTCCTACAATGAGCAGTTCTTC	CAISSTYSSVSSYNEQFF
TRBV5-4	few	TRBD1	TRBJ2-3	TGTGCCAGCAGCTTGGGACGGACAGGGGGCTTTCAGGCAGATACGCAGTATTTT	CASSLGRTGGFQADTQYF
TRBV30	many	-	TRBJ1-5	TGTGCCTGGAGTGTGAGCAGGGGCAATCAGCCCCAGCATTTT	CAWSVSRGNQPQHF
TRBV11-2	-	-	TRBJ2-1	TGTGCCAGCAGCTTAGTTTTCGGTGGGAGCTCCTACAATGAGCAGTTCTTC	CASSLVFGGSSYNEQFF
TRBV19	-	-	TRBJ2-3	TGTGCTCTTGCAGATACGCAGTATTTT	CALADTQYF
TRBV6-1	-	-	TRBJ2-7	TGTGCCAGCAGCCTACACAGGGGGGGGTACGAGCAGTACTTC	CASSLHRGGYEQYF
TRBV5-8	-	-	TRBJ2-1	TGTGCCAGCAGCTTCAGAGGGGTTACCTACAATGAGCAGTTCTTC	CASSFRGVTYNEQFF
TRBV7-2	-	-	TRBJ1-1	TGTGCCAGCAGCTCTATTTCGACGGCCTTTGATTCAGCTTTCTTT	CASSSISTAFDSAFF
TRBV28	-	-	TRBJ2-3	TGTGCCAGCAGTCAAAGATGGACGCCGCAGGGAGTTGGGATGTCAGATACGCAGTATTTT	CASSQRWTPQGVGMSDTQYF
TRBV11-2	many	TRBD1	TRBJ1-2	TGTGCCAGCAGCTGGGGACAGCTCCGTTATGGCTACACCTTC	CASSWGQLRYGYTF
TRBV7-8	few	TRBD2	TRBJ2-1	TGTGCCAGCAGCTCCTTGACTAGCGGGAACGGTGAGCAGTTCTTC	CASSSLTSGNGEQFF
TRBV10-3	-	TRBD1	TRBJ2-7	TGTGCCATCAGTGAGTCACAGGGGGGATCCTACGAGCAGTACTTC	CAISESQGGSYEQYF
TRBV20-1	few	TRBD2	TRBJ2-5	TGCAGTGCTAGGGTAGCGGGAGACATAGAGACCCAGTACTTC	CSARVAGDIETQYF
TRBV29-1	-	TRBD1	TRBJ2-7	TGCAGCGTTGAAGACCGGGACAGGGGGAGCTACGAGCAGTACTTC	CSVEDRDRGSYEQYF
TRBV20-1	many	-	TRBJ2-7	TGCAGTTACGTCGGCGGGGTCTCGGACGAGCAGTACTTC	CSYVGGVSDEQYF
TRBV28	few	TRBD2	TRBJ2-7	TGTGCCAGCAGTCCAAACGAGCGGGAGAAGTACTCCTACGAGCAGTACTTC	CASSPNEREKYSYEQYF
TRBV7-3	-	-	TRBJ2-7	TGTGCCAGTAGCCAGAGACGCCGCTACGAGCAGTACTTC	CASSQRRRYEQYF
TRBV20-1	-	-	TRBJ1-1	TGCAGTGCGAAAAGCACAGCGAACACTGAAGCTTTCTTT	CSAKSTANTEAFF
TRBV20-1	-	TRBD2	TRBJ2-1	TGCAGCTCGCCGGGACTAGCGGGAGGTGCCTCCTACAATGAGCAGTTCTTC	CSSPGLAGGASYNEQFF
TRBV28	many	-	TRBJ1-5	TGTGCCAGCGCCGGGACGGTCAATCAGCCCCAGCATTTT	CASAGTVNQPQHF
TRBV3-1	many	-	TRBJ2-3	TGTGCCAGCAGCCCGCCCCCGGGACTTACCACAGATACGCAGTATTTT	CASSPPPGLTTDTQYF
TRBV10-3	-	TRBD1	TRBJ1-1	TGTGCCATTAAGGACAGGGAAGACACTGAAGCTTTCTTT	CAIKDREDTEAFF
TRBV5-1	-	TRBD1	TRBJ2-7	TGCGCCAGCAGCTTGGTCCTGGGACAGGGCGCCGAGCAGTACTTC	CASSLVLGQGAEQYF
TRBV28	-	-	TRBJ1-6	TGTGCCAGCACCCCCGTCAGGGAAAATTCACCCCTCCACTTT	CASTPVRENSPLHF
TRBV5-1	many	TRBD2	TRBJ2-1	TGCGCCAGCAGTCCGGGGGCAAGCGGGAGGGCAAGTGAGCAGTTCTTC	CASSPGASGRASEQFF
TRBV7-2	few	-	TRBJ1-2	TGTGCCAGCAGCTTAGACAGGTTGGCGGGGGTTGGCTACACCTTC	CASSLDRLAGVGYTF